These 32 T cell receptor beta chains share one sample of origin, sequenced in a study of human CD4 T cells and Enterobacteriaceae. Sorting took every CD4+ cell except CD45RA+CCR7+CD95- naive cells, reaching over 95% purity. The assay was immunoSEQ multiplex PCR, and TCRdb's table has in-frame clones only and misses some. The sample records some 30,000 clones, around 80% being singletons. The source material was memory CD4+ T cells from blood. The receptors come from a human donor in good health.

This clone has just a few counts. The CDR3 sequence is CASSLWGAGYQPQHF. The CDR3 DNA follows: TGTGCCAGCAGCCTTTGGGGGGCGGGGTACCAGCCCCAGCATTTT. The chain joins TRBV27 to TRBJ1-5, with D maybe TRBD1 (6 bases). The V end lost 6 bases, the J end lost 7 bases, and 19 bases lay between the germline ends. This CDR3 is built from 15 residues. Germline CDR1 MNHEY, CDR2 SMNVEV (reference sequence).

The rearrangement links TRBV7-9 to TRBJ2-7, with D perhaps given as TRBD1 or TRBD2 (6 bases each). Per the germline V gene, CDR1 is SEHNR and CDR2 is FQNEAQ (reference sequence). CDR3 length: 16 residues. V shed 1 base and J shed 2 bases, with 15 bases lying between them. The CDR3 DNA sequence: TGTGCCAGCAGCTTAGAATCAACGGGGGCGACCTACGAGCAGTACTTC. The encoded protein is CASSLESTGATYEQYF.

The count of this clone is one. V and J are TRBV27 and TRBJ1-2, with D possibly TRBD1 on 5 matching bases. CDR3 size: 15 residues. V lost 5 bases to trimming and J lost 3 bases, with 16 bases between them. The germline V gene has CDR1 MNHEY and CDR2 SMNVEV (reference sequence). In nucleotides, the CDR3 is TGTGCCAGCAGTCCCCAGAGGGGCTGGGACTATGGCTACACCTTC. Its protein product is CASSPQRGWDYGYTF.

The rearrangement joins TRBV11-2 to TRBJ2-7; no firm D call. Germline V gives CDR1 SGHAT, CDR2 FQNNGV. The length of the CDR3 is 12 residues. V was trimmed by 3 bases and J by 4 bases, leaving 7 bases between them. CDR3 nucleotide sequence: TGTGCCAGCAGCTTCGGTAGATACGAGCAGTACTTC. This codes for CASSFGRYEQYF.

The chain uses TRBV9 and TRBJ2-1, with D possibly being TRBD2 (6 bases). The germline V gene encodes CDR1 SGDLS and CDR2 YYNGEE. The CDR3 consists of 15 residues. Trimming took 0 bases from V and 3 from J, leaving 10 bases between them. CDR3 loop: CASSVGGLIYNEQFF. As DNA, the CDR3 is TGTGCCAGCAGCGTAGGGGGACTGATCTACAATGAGCAGTTCTTC. Full variable domain (outside the CDR3, taken from reference TRBV9 and TRBJ2-1): DSGVTQTPKHLITATGQRVTLRCSPRSGDLSVYWYQQSLDQGLQFLIQYYNGEERAKGNILERFSAQQFPDLHSELNLSSLELGDSALYFCASSVGGLIYNEQFFGPGTRLTVL.

The CDR3 is CATSRELAMYNEQFF. Here the CDR3 DNA reads TGTGCCACCAGCAGAGAACTAGCGATGTACAATGAGCAGTTCTTC. The chain combines TRBV15 with TRBJ2-1; the match to TRBD2 covers 7 bases. Germline loops: CDR1 LNHNV, CDR2 YYDKDF (reference sequence). There are 15 residues in the CDR3. The ends lost 0 bases at V and 4 bases at J; junction bases unmatched: 3. The full variable domain, completed using reference TRBV15 and TRBJ2-1, is DAMVIQNPRYQVTQFGKPVTLSCSQTLNHNVMYWYQQKSSQAPKLLFHYYDKDFNNEADTPDNFQSRRPNTSFCFLDIRSPGLGDTAMYLCATSRELAMYNEQFFGPGTRLTVL.

This chain's CDR3 is CASSLSWTGAEAFF. In nucleotides, the CDR3 is TGTGCCAGCAGTTTAAGTTGGACAGGGGCCGAAGCTTTCTTT. The V and J genes are TRBV28 and TRBJ1-1; 9 bases map to TRBD1. V lost 2 bases to trimming and J lost 8 bases; unmatched junction nucleotides: 6. From germline, CDR1 is MDHEN and CDR2 SYDVKM. The CDR3 has 14 amino acids.

The chain has TRBV19 and TRBJ1-1; 9 bases align to TRBD1. The trim removed 4 bases at V and 1 base at J, leaving 16 bases unmatched. This CDR3 is 19 amino acids long. The germline V gene encodes CDR1 LNHDA and CDR2 SQIVND (reference sequence). CDR3 in amino acids: CASSRFLPAGTGWNTEAFF. CDR3 nucleotides: TGTGCCAGTAGTAGATTTCTCCCCGCGGGGACAGGGTGGAACACTGAAGCTTTCTTT.

The chain links TRBV7-2 to TRBJ2-3; no clear D. Trimming took 11 bases from V and 0 from J, leaving 12 bases between them. The CDR3 consists of 13 residues. Germline CDR1 is SGHTA and CDR2 is FQGNSA. This chain's CDR3 is CASAQWSTDTQYF. The CDR3 bases are TGTGCCTCCGCCCAGTGGAGCACAGATACGCAGTATTTT.

The chain couples TRBV7-7 to TRBJ2-3; 8 bases fit TRBD1. Trimming removed 2 bases from V and 7 bases from J; junction bases left unmatched: 11. The CDR3 is made up of 16 amino acids. CDR1 is SSHAT, CDR2 FNYEAQ, per germline (reference sequence). DNA of the CDR3: TGTGCCAGCAGCTTAACTGGGCAGGGGGCACAGAATACGCAGTATTTT. Its translation: CASSLTGQGAQNTQYF.

The chain couples TRBV5-5 to TRBJ2-2; TRBD2 matches 10 bases. Germline CDR1 is SGHKS and CDR2 is YYEKEE (reference sequence). After removal of 5 bases from V and 0 bases from J, the junction contained 4 bases not matched to a gene. The CDR3 loop spans 16 amino acids. In nucleotides, the CDR3 is TGTGCCAGCAGTTTGCTAGCGGGGGCGAACACCGGGGAGCTGTTTTTT. Residues: CASSLLAGANTGELFF.

The chain has TRBV19 and TRBJ2-7; 10 nucleotides align to TRBD2. V lost 8 bases to trimming and J lost 3 bases; unmatched junction nucleotides: 10. Germline V gene lookup returns CDR1 LNHDA and CDR2 SQIVND (reference sequence). The CDR3 has 15 amino acids. For the CDR3, the DNA is TGTGCCAGTTCTTACCTCGGACTAGCGGACTACGAGCAGTACTTC. Its protein is CASSYLGLADYEQYF.

The rearrangement joins TRBV4-2 to TRBJ2-1; 11 nucleotides agree with TRBD2. Germline lookup yields CDR1 LGHNA and CDR2 YNFKEQ. This CDR3 has 21 residues. The trim removed 1 base at V and 0 bases at J, leaving 14 bases unmatched. CDR3 nucleotide sequence: TGTGCCAGCAGCCAAGGGTCTGGGCTAGCGGGAGGCAAGAGCTCCTACAATGAGCAGTTCTTC. This encodes CASSQGSGLAGGKSSYNEQFF.

This clone was counted only a few times. The chain links TRBV6-6 to TRBJ1-3; no clear D. Trimming removed 0 bases at V and 4 bases at J, with 13 bases between. The CDR3 has 16 amino acids. Germline lookup yields CDR1 MNHNY and CDR2 SVGAGI (reference sequence). The CDR3, as DNA: TGTGCCAGCAGTTACTCGGCGGCGCGAGGGGGAAACACCATATATTTT. This sequence encodes CASSYSAARGGNTIYF.

This CDR3 is CASINEGGGNQPQHF. In DNA form, the CDR3 reads TGTGCCAGCATTAACGAGGGGGGCGGCAATCAGCCCCAGCATTTT. The chain has TRBV28 and TRBJ1-5; D may be TRBD1 (6 bases). The V and J ends lost 7 bases and 2 bases respectively, with 15 bases between them. The germline CDR1 and CDR2 sequences are MDHEN and SYDVKM. The CDR3 has 15 amino acids.

The chain recombines TRBV19 with TRBJ2-2; D unclear. From germline, CDR1 is LNHDA and CDR2 SQIVND (reference sequence). The CDR3 sequence is 12 residues long. The V gene lost 7 bases and the J gene lost 1 base, with 4 bases spanning the gap. CDR3 region: CASNRNTGELFF. In DNA, the CDR3 is TGTGCCAGTAATAGGAACACCGGGGAGCTGTTTTTT.

The rearrangement joins TRBV5-1 to TRBJ1-5, with unresolved D. This CDR3 is 15 amino acids long. Germline lookup yields CDR1 SGHRS and CDR2 YFSETQ. The germline V and J ends were trimmed by 4 bases and 2 bases, with 13 bases remaining between them. The CDR3 sequence is CASSLEDGGNQPQHF. The CDR3 DNA follows: TGCGCCAGCAGCCTAGAGGACGGGGGCAATCAGCCCCAGCATTTT.

In its sample, this clone was seen once. V and J are TRBV29-1 and TRBJ2-7; 12 bases align to TRBD1. V shed 4 bases and J 3 bases; nucleotides not matched to a gene: 10. The V gene's germline CDR1 is SQVTM and CDR2 ANQGSEA. The CDR3 runs 16 residues. Written as DNA, the CDR3 is TGCAGCGTTGTGGGACAGGGGGCTCGTTCGGACTACGAGCAGTACTTC. This translates into CSVVGQGARSDYEQYF.

This rearrangement joins TRBV10-3 to TRBJ1-1, with TRBD1 matching over 8 bases. This CDR3 spans 14 amino acids. The junction had 7 bases not matched to a gene; V was cut back by 5 bases and J by 5 bases. CDR1 ENHRY and CDR2 SYGVKD come from the germline V gene. CDR3 coding DNA: TGTGCCATCAGTAGGGACAGGAGCGGTACTGAAGCTTTCTTT. This encodes CAISRDRSGTEAFF.

This clone was seen only once. V usage is TRBV19 and J usage is TRBJ1-4; D might be TRBD1 (5 bases). Germline CDR1 reads LNHDA; CDR2 reads SQIVND (reference sequence). This CDR3 is built from 15 residues. V shed 3 bases and J shed 8 bases, with 16 bases lying between them. The chain's CDR3 is CASSMRGSGGEKLFF. As DNA, the CDR3 is TGTGCCAGTAGTATGAGGGGCTCGGGTGGCGAAAAACTGTTTTTT.

The rearrangement uses TRBV19 and TRBJ1-5; TRBD1 agrees at 9 bases. Unmatched junction bases numbered 3, after V lost 4 bases and J lost 5 bases. The CDR3 loop spans 14 amino acids. CDR1 LNHDA and CDR2 SQIVND come from the germline V gene (reference sequence). CDR3 sequence: CASSTTGGYQPQHF. CDR3 nucleotides: TGTGCCAGTAGTACCACAGGGGGCTATCAGCCCCAGCATTTT.

This clone was seen just once. The chain carries TRBV5-6 and TRBJ2-7; no clear D gene. V was cut by 0 bases and J by 0 bases, with 7 bases left in between. The CDR3 is made up of 14 amino acids. The germline CDR1 and CDR2 sequences are SGHDT and YYEEEE. CDR3 amino acids: CASSLVGDSYEQYF. The CDR3, as DNA: TGTGCCAGCAGCTTGGTCGGCGACTCCTACGAGCAGTACTTC.

This clone was seen a few times. The J gene is TRBJ1-5, the V gene TRBV2; no clear D gene. Trimming pared 8 bases from V and 0 bases from J, leaving 11 bases between. Germline values: CDR1 SNHLY, CDR2 FYNNEI. The CDR3 length is 14 residues. The CDR3 DNA reads TGTGCCAGCGTTGTTGGAGGTAGCAATCAGCCCCAGCATTTT. Protein: CASVVGGSNQPQHF.

With respect to this clone: The sample has other DNA sequences that encode this CDR3 too. The genes are TRBV5-1 and TRBJ2-5, with 10 bases matching TRBD2. The CDR3 sequence is 17 residues long. With V trimmed by 4 bases and J by 0 bases, 9 bases remained unmatched. Germline V gene data show CDR1 as SGHRS and CDR2 as YFSETQ. In DNA, the CDR3 is TGCGCCAGCAGCCCCGGACTAGCGGTCGGGTACCAAGAGACCCAGTACTTC. Amino acids: CASSPGLAVGYQETQYF.

CDR3 sequence (DNA): TGTGCCAGCTCACCGGGGGCAGATCAGCCCCAGCATTTT. Its translation: CASSPGADQPQHF. The chain carries TRBV18 and TRBJ1-5; tentative D call: TRBD1 (6 bases). V gave up 3 bases and J gave up 5 bases, with 8 bases separating them. This CDR3 region has 13 residues. The germline V gene has CDR1 KGHSH and CDR2 LQKENI.

The CDR3 sequence is CASRASYEQYF. DNA of the CDR3: TGCGCCAGCAGAGCTTCCTACGAGCAGTACTTC. The chain uses TRBV10-2 and TRBJ2-7; the D is unclear. The CDR3 consists of 11 residues. Trimming left V 6 bases short and J 1 base short, with 4 bases between. CDR1 and CDR2 (germline): WSHSY, SAAADI.

This chain connects TRBV18 to TRBJ1-2; no firm D call. CDR1 and CDR2 from the germline V gene are KGHSH and LQKENI. V was clipped by 3 bases and J by 3 bases, with 14 bases between them. The CDR3 is made up of 15 amino acids. Here the CDR3 reads CASSPEPGLDYGYTF. CDR3 nucleotide sequence: TGTGCCAGCTCACCCGAGCCGGGTCTGGACTATGGCTACACCTTC. Variable domain in full (rest from reference TRBV18 and TRBJ1-2): NAGVMQNPRHLVRRRGQEARLRCSPMKGHSHVYWYRQLPEEGLKFMVYLQKENIIDESGMPKERFSAEFPKEGPSILRIQQVVRGDSAAYFCASSPEPGLDYGYTFGSGTRLTVV.

The chain recombines TRBV9 with TRBJ1-5; D is ambiguous. Germline-derived CDR1 and CDR2 are SGDLS and YYNGEE. The CDR3 totals 17 residues. V dropped 2 bases and J dropped 0 bases, with 15 bases sitting between them. CDR3 loop: CASSVGEGLYSNQPQHF. CDR3 DNA: TGTGCCAGCAGCGTCGGGGAGGGTCTTTATAGCAATCAGCCCCAGCATTTT.

In DNA, the CDR3 is TGTGCCAGCAGCGGATTCAGGGGCTCTAGGGATGGCTACACCTTC. As protein: CASSGFRGSRDGYTF. This sequence joins TRBV5-5 and TRBJ1-2, with D possibly matching TRBD1 (6 bases). The V end was cut by 4 bases, the J end by 6 bases, with 19 bases between. Germline V gene lookup returns CDR1 SGHKS and CDR2 YYEKEE (reference sequence). This CDR3 has 15 residues.

This clone is a singleton in its sample. The chain combines TRBV11-3 with TRBJ2-1; D may correspond to TRBD1 or TRBD2 (5 bases each). Trimming left V 8 bases short and J 4 bases short, with 12 bases between. The germline CDR1 and CDR2 sequences are SGHNT and YENEEA. This CDR3 comprises 13 residues. CDR3 coding DNA: TGTGCCAGCGCTCCGGGGCGGTACAATGAGCAGTTCTTC. Translation gives CASAPGRYNEQFF. Full variable domain (outside the CDR3, taken from reference TRBV11-3 and TRBJ2-1): EAGVVQSPRYKIIEKKQPVAFWCNPISGHNTLYWYLQNLGQGPELLIRYENEEAVDDSQLPKDRFSAERLKGVDSTLKIQPAELGDSAVYLCASAPGRYNEQFFGPGTRLTVL.

This clone was counted between two and nine times. As DNA, the CDR3 is TGTGCCAGCAGAAAACAGGGACCAAACACCATATATTTT. It translates to CASRKQGPNTIYF. The rearrangement joins TRBV28 to TRBJ1-3; tentatively, D is TRBD1 (6 bases). V lost 6 bases and J lost 6, with 12 bases in between. The CDR3 extends over 13 amino acids. From germline, CDR1 is MDHEN and CDR2 SYDVKM.

This clone was seen a single time. V usage is TRBV28 and J usage is TRBJ2-7; the match to TRBD1 covers 7 bases. V lost 5 bases to trimming and J lost 0 bases; unmatched junction nucleotides: 10. The CDR3 runs 16 residues. Per germline, CDR1 MDHEN and CDR2 SYDVKM. CDR3 DNA sequence: TGTGCCAGCAGTCCACAGGGGCTCCGGAGCTCCTACGAGCAGTACTTC. This translates into CASSPQGLRSSYEQYF.